This TCR beta chain came from a study of T cell responses to AZD1222 COVID-19 vaccine. In this sample, this clone turned up once. No antigen is known for it. Study observations and caveats: Spike-spanning, vaccine-associated CD4 TCRs were dominant at 160-218 and 743-854. Unmutated variant regions are reportedly targeted by nearly half of spike-specific TCRs. Only a handful of AZD1222 recipients, about six in all, had baseline seropositivity.

Germline CDR1 is SNHLY and CDR2 is FYNNEI. Trimming stripped 2 bases from V and 0 bases from J, with 11 bases between. The CDR3 contains 15 residues. The data were produced by immunoSEQ multiplex PCR, yet TCRdb's version contains in-frame clones alone and is incomplete. The sample lists about 140,000 clones, 91% seen once, with roughly 7.5% in the top ten. This TCR was sampled from an adult who received the MenACWY meningococcal vaccine as a control. Sequences were derived from peripheral blood, sampled 28 days after the second dose of the MenACWY control vaccine. This chain joins TRBV2 and TRBJ2-7; D unclear. The CDR3 protein is CASSENGNPSYEQYF. CDR3 in DNA: TGTGCCAGCAGTGAAAACGGAAACCCCTCCTACGAGCAGTACTTC.